The text below deals with one T cell receptor (beta chain). The time point was: blood 4 weeks post-SBRT, at nephrectomy. Treatment described: 15 Gy SBRT to primary tumor, nephrectomy 4 weeks later. The record originates from a study of radiation and T cells in renal cell carcinoma. Some clones are missing from TCRdb's copy, which holds only in-frame ones; the method was immunoSEQ multiplex PCR. The sample includes over 85,000 clones, 70% to 90% of them seen just once. The CDR3 runs 15 residues. The germline V gene has CDR1 MDHEN and CDR2 SYDVKM. With 4 bases removed from V and 7 bases from J, the gap between germline ends came to 16 bases.

This specimen was blood, taken from a patient whose treatment included radiotherapy and nephrectomy. The receptor was derived from a man over 45 with renal cell carcinoma. This rearrangement joins TRBV28 to TRBJ1-4; a possible D gene is TRBD1 (5 bases). The CDR3 here is CASSSLDSQGEKLFF. The CDR3 coding sequence is TGTGCCAGCAGTTCCCTCGACTCGCAGGGTGAAAAACTGTTTTTT. The variable domain in full, completed from reference TRBV28 and TRBJ1-4, reads DVKVTQSSRYLVKRTGEKVFLECVQDMDHENMFWYRQDPGLGLRLIYFSYDVKMKEKGDIPEGYSVSREKKERFSLILESASTNQTSMYLCASSSLDSQGEKLFFGSGTQLSVL.